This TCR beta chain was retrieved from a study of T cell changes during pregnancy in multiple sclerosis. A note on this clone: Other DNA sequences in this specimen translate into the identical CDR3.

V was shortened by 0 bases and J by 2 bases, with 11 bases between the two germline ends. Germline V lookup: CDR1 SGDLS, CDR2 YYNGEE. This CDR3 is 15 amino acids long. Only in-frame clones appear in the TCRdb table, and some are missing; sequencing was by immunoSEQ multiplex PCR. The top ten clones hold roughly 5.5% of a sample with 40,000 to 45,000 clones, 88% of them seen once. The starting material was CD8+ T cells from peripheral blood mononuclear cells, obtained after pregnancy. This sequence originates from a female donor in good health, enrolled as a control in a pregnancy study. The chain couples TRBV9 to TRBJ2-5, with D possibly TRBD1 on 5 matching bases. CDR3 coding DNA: TGTGCCAGCAGCGTAGGGTGGGGCCGACAAGAGACCCAGTACTTC. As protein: CASSVGWGRQETQYF.